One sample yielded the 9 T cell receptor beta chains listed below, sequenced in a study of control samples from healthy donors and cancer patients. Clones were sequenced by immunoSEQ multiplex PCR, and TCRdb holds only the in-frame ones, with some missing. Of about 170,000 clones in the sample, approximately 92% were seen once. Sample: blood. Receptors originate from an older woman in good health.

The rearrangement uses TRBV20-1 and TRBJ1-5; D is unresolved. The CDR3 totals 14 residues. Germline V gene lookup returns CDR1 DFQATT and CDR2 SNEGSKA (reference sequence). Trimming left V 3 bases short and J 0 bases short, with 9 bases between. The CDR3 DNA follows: TGCAGTGCTAGTGACGGGAGTAGCAATCAGCCCCAGCATTTT. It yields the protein CSASDGSSNQPQHF.

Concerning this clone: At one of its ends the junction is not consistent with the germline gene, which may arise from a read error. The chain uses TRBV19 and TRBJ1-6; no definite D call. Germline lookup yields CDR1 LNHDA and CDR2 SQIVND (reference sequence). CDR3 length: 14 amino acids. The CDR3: CASRFRGDKSPLHF. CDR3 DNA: TGTGCCTCAAGATTCCGTGGGGATAAGTCACCCCTCCACTTT.

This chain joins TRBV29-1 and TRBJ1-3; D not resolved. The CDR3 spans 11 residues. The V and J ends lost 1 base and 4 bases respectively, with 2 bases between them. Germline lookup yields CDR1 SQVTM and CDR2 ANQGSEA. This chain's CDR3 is CSVEGGNTIYF. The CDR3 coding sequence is TGCAGCGTTGAAGGGGGAAACACCATATATTTT.

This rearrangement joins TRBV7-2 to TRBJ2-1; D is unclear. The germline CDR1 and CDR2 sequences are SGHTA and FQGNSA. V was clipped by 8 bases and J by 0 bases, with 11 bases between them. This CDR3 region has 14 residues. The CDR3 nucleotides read TGTGCCAGCGGTCCCAGAGTCTCCTACAATGAGCAGTTCTTC. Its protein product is CASGPRVSYNEQFF.

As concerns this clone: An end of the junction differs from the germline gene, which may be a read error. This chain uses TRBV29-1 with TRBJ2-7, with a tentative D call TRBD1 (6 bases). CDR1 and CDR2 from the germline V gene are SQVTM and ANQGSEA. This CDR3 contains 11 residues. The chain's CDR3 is CSVETGYEQCF. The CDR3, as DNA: TGCAGCGTTGAAACAGGGTACGAGCAGTGCTTC.

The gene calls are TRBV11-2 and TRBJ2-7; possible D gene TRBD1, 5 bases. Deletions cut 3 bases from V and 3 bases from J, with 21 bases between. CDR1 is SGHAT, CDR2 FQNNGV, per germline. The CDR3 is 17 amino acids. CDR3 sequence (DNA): TGTGCCAGCAGCTTCTTTTCCATCCAGGGCTCAAACTACGAGCAGTACTTC. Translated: CASSFFSIQGSNYEQYF.

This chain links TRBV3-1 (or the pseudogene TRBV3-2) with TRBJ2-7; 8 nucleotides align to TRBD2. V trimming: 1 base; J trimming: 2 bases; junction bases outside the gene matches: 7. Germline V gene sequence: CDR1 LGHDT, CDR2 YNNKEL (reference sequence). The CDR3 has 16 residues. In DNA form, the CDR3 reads TGTGCCAGCAGCCAAGTCGGGACTAGGCCGACCTACGAGCAGTACTTC. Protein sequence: CASSQVGTRPTYEQYF.

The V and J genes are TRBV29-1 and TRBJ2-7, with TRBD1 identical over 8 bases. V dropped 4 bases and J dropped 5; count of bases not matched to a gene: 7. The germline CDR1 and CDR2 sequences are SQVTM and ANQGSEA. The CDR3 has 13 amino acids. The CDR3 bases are TGCAGCGTTGTTGGACAGGGAATTCACGAGCAGTACTTC. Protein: CSVVGQGIHEQYF.

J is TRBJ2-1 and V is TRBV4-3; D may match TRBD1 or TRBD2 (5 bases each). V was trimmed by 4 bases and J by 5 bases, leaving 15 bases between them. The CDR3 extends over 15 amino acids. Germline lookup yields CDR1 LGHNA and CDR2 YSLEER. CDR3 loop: CASSPWGPENNEQFF. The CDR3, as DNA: TGCGCCAGCAGCCCTTGGGGACCAGAGAACAATGAGCAGTTCTTC.